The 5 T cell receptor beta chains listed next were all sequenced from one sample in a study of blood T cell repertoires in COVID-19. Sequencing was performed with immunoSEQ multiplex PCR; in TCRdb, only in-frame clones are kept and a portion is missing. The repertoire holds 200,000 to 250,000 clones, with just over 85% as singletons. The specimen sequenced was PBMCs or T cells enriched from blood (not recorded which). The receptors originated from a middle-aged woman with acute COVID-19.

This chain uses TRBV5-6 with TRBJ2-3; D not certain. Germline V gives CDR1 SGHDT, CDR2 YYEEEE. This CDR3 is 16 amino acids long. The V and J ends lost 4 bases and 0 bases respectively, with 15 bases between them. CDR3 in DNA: TGTGCCAGCAGCCTAGACCGTCGTGCTAGCACAGATACGCAGTATTTT. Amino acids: CASSLDRRASTDTQYF.

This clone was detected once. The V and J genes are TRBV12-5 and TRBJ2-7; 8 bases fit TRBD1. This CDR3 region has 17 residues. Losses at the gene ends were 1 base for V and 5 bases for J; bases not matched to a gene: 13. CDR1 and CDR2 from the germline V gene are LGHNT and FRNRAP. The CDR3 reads CASGLGANRGAPDEQYF. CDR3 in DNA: TGTGCTAGTGGTTTGGGGGCTAACAGGGGGGCCCCGGACGAGCAGTACTTC.

Written as DNA, the CDR3 is TGCGCCAGCAGCTTGGCACCGGGACAGGACCAGCCCCAGCATTTT. It specifies CASSLAPGQDQPQHF. V is TRBV5-1 and J is TRBJ1-5, with 8 bases aligning to TRBD1. This CDR3 is built from 15 residues. The ends lost 0 bases at V and 7 bases at J; junction bases unmatched: 6. CDR1 SGHRS and CDR2 YFSETQ come from the germline V gene.

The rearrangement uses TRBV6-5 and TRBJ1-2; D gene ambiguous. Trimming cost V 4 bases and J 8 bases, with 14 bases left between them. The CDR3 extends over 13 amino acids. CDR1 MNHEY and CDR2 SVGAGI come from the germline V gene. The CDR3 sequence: CASSLRTGEGYTF. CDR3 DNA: TGTGCCAGCAGTTTAAGGACCGGGGAAGGCTACACCTTC.

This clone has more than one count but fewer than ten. This CDR3 reads CASSMPYGTGGHTEAFF. The CDR3 DNA is TGTGCCAGTAGTATGCCTTACGGGACAGGGGGCCACACTGAAGCTTTCTTT. V and J are TRBV19 and TRBJ1-1; 12 nucleotides match TRBD1. Germline V gives CDR1 LNHDA, CDR2 SQIVND (reference sequence). The V gene end was trimmed by 3 bases and the J gene end by 3 bases; junction bases not matched to a gene: 8. The CDR3 is 17 residues long.